These T cell receptor beta chains were read from a single sample in a study of identical twins. TCRdb reanalysed the 5' RACE reads using MiXCR and keeps one entry per CDR3 protein. This table has fewer than 250,000 distinct CDR3 sequences, approximately 15% appearing once. The same sample was also studied in work on T cells expressing NK-cell markers.

The sequenced sample was CD8+ T cells sorted from blood. These receptor sequences come from a woman between 18 and 29 years old in good health. CDR3s include the opening cysteine and the closing phenylalanine or tryptophan. A D gene is named only where the DNA matches it firmly. Only some rows state a clone size, as once, few, many or a class for expanded clones.

size: few
J: TRBJ1-1
V: TRBV7-2
D: NA
DNA: TGTGCCAGCAGAGGATTGGGGAACACTGAAGCTTTCTTT
CDR3: CASRGLGNTEAFF

size: NA
J: TRBJ2-3
V: TRBV6-1
D: NA
DNA: TGTGCCAGCAGTCCCTATAGGCGAGTTGATGCCACAGATACGCAGTATTTT
CDR3: CASSPYRRVDATDTQYF

size: NA
J: TRBJ2-7
V: TRBV11-2
D: TRBD2
DNA: TGTGCCAGCAGCTTCGGACTAGCGGAGTCATCCGAGCAGTACTTC
CDR3: CASSFGLAESSEQYF

size: few
J: TRBJ2-7
V: TRBV12-5
D: TRBD2
DNA: TGTGCTAGTGGTCACCTTAGCGGGAGGTCGAACGAGCAGTACTTC
CDR3: CASGHLSGRSNEQYF

size: NA
J: TRBJ2-1
V: TRBV20-1
D: NA
DNA: TGCAGTGCTAGCGGGACGAGCTCCTACAATGAGCAGTTCTTC
CDR3: CSASGTSSYNEQFF

size: NA
J: TRBJ2-5
V: TRBV7-9
D: TRBD2
DNA: TGTGCCAGCAGCCGGACTAGCGGGGGGACCCCAATTGAGACCCAGTACTTC
CDR3: CASSRTSGGTPIETQYF

size: many
J: TRBJ2-7
V: TRBV5-6
D: NA
DNA: TGTGCCAGCGGAAACTCCTACGAGCAGTACTTC
CDR3: CASGNSYEQYF

size: NA
J: TRBJ2-7
V: TRBV6-2/TRBV6-3
D: TRBD1
DNA: TGTGCCAGCAGCCCCACAGGGGGAGCCAGCTCCTACGAGCAGTACTTC
CDR3: CASSPTGGASSYEQYF

size: NA
J: TRBJ2-1
V: TRBV27
D: TRBD2
DNA: TGTGCCAGCAGTTCACTAGCGGGTCCCGATGAGCAGTTCTTC
CDR3: CASSSLAGPDEQFF

size: few
J: TRBJ2-3
V: TRBV6-5
D: TRBD1
DNA: TGTGCCAGCAGTTACGGTCCGACAGGGGTACCAGATACGCAGTATTTT
CDR3: CASSYGPTGVPDTQYF

size: NA
J: TRBJ2-3
V: TRBV7-2
D: NA
DNA: TGTGCCAGCAGCGCGCTATTTAGCCAAGTTGATACGCAGTATTTT
CDR3: CASSALFSQVDTQYF

size: NA
J: TRBJ1-1
V: TRBV4-3
D: NA
DNA: TGCGCCAGCAGCCAATGGGAGTACACTGAAGCTTTCTTT
CDR3: CASSQWEYTEAFF

size: many
J: TRBJ1-5
V: TRBV12-3/TRBV12-4
D: NA
DNA: TGTGCCAGCTCACCCCCAGGGTTACAGGCCCAGCATTTT
CDR3: CASSPPGLQAQHF

size: few
J: TRBJ2-7
V: TRBV5-6
D: NA
DNA: TGTGCCAGCAGCTTGGGTACGGGTGGCAGGTACGAGCAGTACTTC
CDR3: CASSLGTGGRYEQYF

size: few
J: TRBJ1-1
V: TRBV6-1
D: TRBD1
DNA: TGTGCCAGCAGACAACAGGGGGAGAACACTGAAGCTTTCTTT
CDR3: CASRQQGENTEAFF

size: NA
J: TRBJ2-3
V: TRBV25-1
D: TRBD2
DNA: TGTGTTAGTGATCGGGGGGGAGGGCCTACAGATACGCAGTATTTT
CDR3: CVSDRGGGPTDTQYF

size: many
J: TRBJ2-7
V: TRBV6-5
D: TRBD1
DNA: TGTGCCAGCAGTTACTCGACAGGGGGTTTTTACGAGCAGTACTTC
CDR3: CASSYSTGGFYEQYF

size: few
J: TRBJ2-7
V: TRBV24-1
D: TRBD2
DNA: TGTGCCACCAGTCCCATAGCGGGACCGCACTCCTACGAGCAGTACTTC
CDR3: CATSPIAGPHSYEQYF

size: NA
J: TRBJ1-1
V: TRBV7-2
D: NA
DNA: TGTGCCAGCAGCTTAGTAATACGGGACTATGAAGCTTTCTTT
CDR3: CASSLVIRDYEAFF

size: NA
J: TRBJ2-1
V: TRBV4-1
D: TRBD2
DNA: TGCGCCAGCAGCCTGCCGGGACTAGCGGGGGGGCTATCCTACAATGAGCAGTTCTTC
CDR3: CASSLPGLAGGLSYNEQFF

size: few
J: TRBJ2-1
V: TRBV6-2/TRBV6-3
D: TRBD1
DNA: TGTGCCAGCAGTTACAATAAGGATAAGGGACAGGGTTGGAGTGAGCAGTTCTTC
CDR3: CASSYNKDKGQGWSEQFF

size: NA
J: TRBJ2-4
V: TRBV7-9
D: TRBD2
DNA: TGTGCCAGCAGCTTAGTTGCGGGGGGCGCCAAAAACATTCAGTACTTC
CDR3: CASSLVAGGAKNIQYF

size: many
J: TRBJ2-2
V: TRBV12-3/TRBV12-4
D: NA
DNA: TGTGCCAGCAGTTCGAACACCGGGGAGCTGTTTTTT
CDR3: CASSSNTGELFF

size: NA
J: TRBJ2-6
V: TRBV11-2
D: NA
DNA: TGTGCCAGCAGAGCGACTACCGGGGCCAACGTCCTGACTTTC
CDR3: CASRATTGANVLTF

size: few
J: TRBJ2-2
V: TRBV25-1
D: TRBD2
DNA: TGTGCCAGCGGGGGGGTAGCCGGGGAGCTGTTTTTT
CDR3: CASGGVAGELFF

size: NA
J: TRBJ1-1
V: TRBV15
D: NA
DNA: TGTGCCACCAGCTCCCGGGGGGGGGGCACTGAAGCTTTCTTT
CDR3: CATSSRGGGTEAFF

size: NA
J: TRBJ2-7
V: TRBV27
D: TRBD1
DNA: TGTGCCAGCAGTGCCGGGACAGCTGCCTACGAGCAGTACTTC
CDR3: CASSAGTAAYEQYF

size: NA
J: TRBJ1-2
V: TRBV4-1
D: NA
DNA: TGCGCCAGCAGCCAAGAGGTTAGAGTGTATGGCTACACCTTC
CDR3: CASSQEVRVYGYTF

size: NA
J: TRBJ2-7
V: TRBV9
D: TRBD2
DNA: TGTGCCAGCAGCGCTAGCGGGGGCGGCTACGAGCAGTACTTC
CDR3: CASSASGGGYEQYF

size: NA
J: TRBJ2-1
V: TRBV24-1
D: TRBD2
DNA: TGTGCCACCCCCCTGGGGATTAGCGGGACCTGCTCCTACAATGAGCAGTTCTTC
CDR3: CATPLGISGTCSYNEQFF

size: NA
J: TRBJ2-2
V: TRBV27
D: NA
DNA: TGTGCCAGCAGTTTCTCGCCGGGGGCGGGGAACACCGGGGAGCTGTTTTTT
CDR3: CASSFSPGAGNTGELFF

size: NA
J: TRBJ2-7
V: TRBV20-1
D: TRBD2
DNA: TGCAGTGCCGGAGGGACTAGCGGAAACAATTTTGAGCGGTACGAGCAGTACTTC
CDR3: CSAGGTSGNNFERYEQYF

size: few
J: TRBJ2-5
V: TRBV28
D: TRBD2
DNA: TGTGCCAGCAGTTCGCTAGCGGACCAAGAGACCCAGTACTTC
CDR3: CASSSLADQETQYF

size: few
J: TRBJ2-3
V: TRBV7-6
D: TRBD2
DNA: TGTGCCAGCAGCCCGGGACTAGCGGGAGAAGCAGATACGCAGTATTTT
CDR3: CASSPGLAGEADTQYF

size: few
J: TRBJ2-3
V: TRBV11-2
D: TRBD2
DNA: TGTGCCAGCAGCCTCGATATGCGGGAGGAGGGGCATACGCAGTATTTT
CDR3: CASSLDMREEGHTQYF

size: many
J: TRBJ1-1
V: TRBV9
D: NA
DNA: TGTGCCAGCAGCGCGGACAGCCTGAACACTGAAGCTTTCTTT
CDR3: CASSADSLNTEAFF

size: NA
J: TRBJ2-3
V: TRBV20-1
D: NA
DNA: TGCAGTGCCCCCCCGGGGGAAAGAGGAGATACGCAGTATTTT
CDR3: CSAPPGERGDTQYF

size: NA
J: TRBJ2-7
V: TRBV5-1
D: NA
DNA: TGCGCCAGCAGCCCCCAAAGGCGGACAGTACTACTGGGCGAGCAGTACTTC
CDR3: CASSPQRRTVLLGEQYF

size: NA
J: TRBJ1-3
V: TRBV9
D: NA
DNA: TGTGCCAGCGGGCCTATTGGGGGAAGTGGTGGAAACACCATATATTTT
CDR3: CASGPIGGSGGNTIYF

size: NA
J: TRBJ2-7
V: TRBV29-1
D: TRBD2
DNA: TGCAGCGCGTTGGGGGGGGAGAGGGGCTACGAGCAGTACTTC
CDR3: CSALGGERGYEQYF

size: few
J: TRBJ2-7
V: TRBV28
D: NA
DNA: TGTGCCAGCAGCGACCCTAATGAGGCCGAGCAGTACTTC
CDR3: CASSDPNEAEQYF

size: NA
J: TRBJ2-7
V: TRBV7-9
D: NA
DNA: TGTGCCAGCAGCTCTACCTATCCCGGGGACGAGCAGTACTTC
CDR3: CASSSTYPGDEQYF

size: few
J: TRBJ2-7
V: TRBV9
D: NA
DNA: TGTGCCAGCAGCGTAGAAGGTTCCACCTACGAGCAGTACTTC
CDR3: CASSVEGSTYEQYF

size: few
J: TRBJ1-1
V: TRBV29-1
D: NA
DNA: TGCAGCGTTGGCAGGGGCTTTCCTGAAGCTTTCTTT
CDR3: CSVGRGFPEAFF

size: few
J: TRBJ2-7
V: TRBV3-1
D: NA
DNA: TGTGCCAGCAGCCAAAGGGCAGCCCCAAAGAACGAGCAGTACTTC
CDR3: CASSQRAAPKNEQYF

size: NA
J: TRBJ2-3
V: TRBV15
D: TRBD2
DNA: TGTGCCACCAGCAGAGATTTAGGGGAGGGGACGCAGTATTTT
CDR3: CATSRDLGEGTQYF

size: NA
J: TRBJ2-3
V: TRBV7-9
D: TRBD1
DNA: TGTGCCAGCAGCACGACAGGGGGCGCCTCAGATACGCAGTATTTT
CDR3: CASSTTGGASDTQYF

size: NA
J: TRBJ1-2
V: TRBV14
D: TRBD1
DNA: TGTGCCAGCAGCCATTTCAATCGAGTTGGGACAGGGGATGGCTACACCTTC
CDR3: CASSHFNRVGTGDGYTF

size: NA
J: TRBJ1-1
V: TRBV6-2/TRBV6-3
D: NA
DNA: TGTGCCAGCAGTGTCCTCGGGGAATTGGAAGCTTTCTTT
CDR3: CASSVLGELEAFF

size: NA
J: TRBJ2-1
V: TRBV20-1
D: TRBD2
DNA: TGCAGTGCTAGAGATCAGATTAGCGGGAGGGCTCGATCCTACAATGAGCAGTTCTTC
CDR3: CSARDQISGRARSYNEQFF

size: NA
J: TRBJ2-1
V: TRBV9
D: NA
DNA: TGTGCCAGCAGCGGCACTGGTTCTTTCTACAATGAGCAGTTCTTC
CDR3: CASSGTGSFYNEQFF

size: few
J: TRBJ2-1
V: TRBV7-2
D: TRBD2
DNA: TGTGCCAGCAGCTTAAGGCCCCCGGGACTAGCGGAGGATGAGCAGTTCTTC
CDR3: CASSLRPPGLAEDEQFF

size: few
J: TRBJ1-2
V: TRBV6-4
D: NA
DNA: TGTGCCAGCAGTGACTCGGTGTTCGGGGGAGGCTACACCTTC
CDR3: CASSDSVFGGGYTF

size: few
J: TRBJ2-6
V: TRBV12-3/TRBV12-4
D: TRBD1
DNA: TGTGCCAGCACCTTAGGGGACAGGGGGCGCTTAGGGGCCAACGTCCTGACTTTC
CDR3: CASTLGDRGRLGANVLTF

size: few
J: TRBJ2-1
V: TRBV3-1
D: TRBD2
DNA: TGTGCCAGCAGCCGAAACGCGGGGGCCTACAATGAGCAGTTCTTC
CDR3: CASSRNAGAYNEQFF

size: NA
J: TRBJ2-7
V: TRBV4-3
D: NA
DNA: TGCGCCAGCAGCCAAGAGGGGAGCGGCTACGAGCAGTACTTC
CDR3: CASSQEGSGYEQYF

size: many
J: TRBJ2-7
V: TRBV29-1
D: TRBD1
DNA: TGCACCCCTCCGGGACAGGGCCACTACGAGCAGTACTTC
CDR3: CTPPGQGHYEQYF